This TCR beta chain was documented in a study of relationships among human T cell subsets (dated by TCRdb to about 2010). For the wider study: Eight distinct blood T cell populations were sequenced: pan T, CD8 cytotoxic, regulatory, Th1, Th2, naive plus transitional, activated and memory cells. Results the study describes overall, beyond this receptor: Substantial CDR3 sharing among Th1, Th2 and regulatory T cells was interpreted as suggesting stochastic cell fate choices. A CD4+CD8+ double-positive population could not be ruled out by the bead-based sorting. V, D and J usage, CDR3 length and N-nucleotide additions showed no statistically significant differences among the seven subsets. While more than 55% of CD8+ cytotoxic sequences came from clones with more than 100 reads, the regulatory and Th2 subsets had few clones of that kind. T cell counts went unrecorded for a couple of pan T samples, which were processed alongside pan B cells.

The library was built by means of multiplex PCR. For sequencing, a 454 GS FLX was employed. TCR alpha and beta CDR3 regions were amplified from mRNA by semiquantitative ARM-PCR. In ARM-PCR, tagged nested gene-specific primers were applied first, and communal superprimers then carried out the exponential amplification. Nested primers were removed by exonuclease before the second amplification round on first-round PCR products. Amplicons were sequenced on the 454 platform, which allows rapid sequencing of millions of DNA fragments without cloning bias. A read counted as effective if the read could be mapped to both V and J germline segments. Per the source publication's procedure: Reads were assigned to germline V, D and J segments with IRmap, which uses pyromap, a Smith-Waterman modification adapted to 454 sequencing errors. D-beta assignments were filtered with cutoffs set at the 99th percentile of alignment scores obtained from simulated random sequences. CDR3 was defined as the amino acids lying between the conserved V-segment Y[YFLI]C motif and the J-segment [FW]GXGT motif. A compound Poisson process model, previously applied to large-scale EST data, was used to estimate repertoire diversity. A cross-contamination detection procedure was applied to argue against sample contamination as the source of shared CDR3s. TCRdb reprocessed the public reads (quality trimming at Q25 with fastp, clone calling with MiXCR) and kept in-frame beta chains. Every CDR3 protein is listed once, alongside the most common genes and DNA of its rows. TCRdb, not the authors, supplied the V and J calls. The sample includes roughly 3,000 distinct CDR3 sequences, with 70% to 85% observed a single time. Of the sample, 17% falls within the top ten clones.

V is pared back by 5 bases and J by 8 bases, with 16 bases lying between the germline termini. Measured from the cysteine to the phenylalanine, the CDR3 is 14 residues long. The sequence is cut down to CDR3 DNA, 42 bases in frame from base 1. Taken from the germline V gene, the CDR1 and CDR2 loops are SGHAT and FQNNGV. Miltenyi superparamagnetic beads coated with subset-specific monoclonal antibodies were used to isolate the T cell subsets. Every T cell population was isolated from peripheral blood. Mononuclear cells were obtained from whole blood by Ficoll separation, and monocytes were then depleted with anti-CD14 microbeads. The isolated cell populations were resuspended in RNAprotect reagent immediately. CD3+ T cells in general were included in the pan T sample. As concerns this clonotype: The clone's antigen remains unknown. No much larger clone is present one base from it, and per-base qualities are unavailable.

The rearranged chain carries TRBV11-2 and TRBJ2-1, with a tentative D gene TRBD2 over 5 matching bases. What was sequenced was total T cells sorted from blood. Read against the paper, the sample's cell subset or site label means: CD3+ T cells in general. The receptor's source is a man between 35 and 55 years old in good health. The CDR3 in this case is CASSPFVGADEQFF. The nucleotides read TGTGCCAGCAGCCCCTTTGTGGGAGCAGATGAGCAGTTCTTC.